This T cell receptor beta chain was documented in a study of T cells after yellow fever vaccination (dated by TCRdb to between 2019 and 2020). Context from the whole study: Memory subsets (EM, EMRA, CM and Tscm) were sorted on a BD FACS Aria III using CD3, CD45RA, CCR7 and CD95 staining. To track T-cell clones before and after primary and booster YFV17D yellow fever vaccination, bulk TCR alpha and beta repertoires were sequenced longitudinally. Memory subsets were sorted on days 0, 15 and 45 and at 18 months after primary vaccination, and on days 0, 15 and 45 after the 30-year booster. The SMART-Seq v4 Ultra Low Input RNA kit was used to prepare libraries from fractions with low cell numbers. Two healthy male donors, one aged 18 to 30 and one aged 30 to 40 years, made up the cohort. Blood was collected at multiple timepoints before and after primary and secondary immunization, and bulk PBMC replicates and cell subsets were isolated.

For CDR1 and CDR2, the germline V gene lists SGHAT and FQNNGV. The CDR3, cysteine through phenylalanine, is 18 amino acids long. Only the CDR3 portion is preserved as DNA: 54 bases, with reading frame beginning at the first base. This clonotype was detected once. An end of the junction differs from the germline gene, which may be a read error. Here is what the overall study found, with its caveats: Only two donors were included in the study, so the extent to which the findings can be generalized is limited. On day 0, almost all vaccine-responding clonotypes were found to be below detection in the sorted memory subsets. A small fraction of clonotypes appeared in both the CD4 and CD8 compartments, likely as a result of convergent recombination. Because abundant contaminating clonotypes from the bulk population could be contained in FACS-sorted repertoires, computational filtering was required. Most clones expanded after primary vaccination (96% of CD4 and roughly 88% of CD8) were re-detected after the booster, suggesting that broad memory maintenance occurred. Compared with the primary T-cell response, the secondary T-cell response was weaker but faster, peaking on day 5 rather than day 15.

TCR cDNA was synthesized by 5'RACE template switching, which introduced a universal primer site and unique molecular identifiers. cDNA synthesis was primed from both the TCR alpha and TCR beta constant segments. Two PCR steps were used to amplify libraries, with sample barcodes and sequencing adapters being added in the second step. Sequencing of the libraries was done on either Illumina HiSeq 2500 (2x100 bp) or NovaSeq (2x150 bp). In the original analysis: Reads were demultiplexed and collapsed into UMI consensus sequences with MIGEC, and V(D)J alignment was performed with MiXCR. Using edgeR on replicate PBMC samples, clonotypes were called vaccine-responding if FDR was below 0.01 and the log2 fold change was above 5 up to day 15. Each bulk clonotype received a CD4 or CD8 identity based on whether the sequenced CD4 or CD8 repertoire contained that clonotype at higher abundance. Clonotype frequencies in memory subsets were weighted by FACS-sorted cell numbers to estimate each clone's distribution across memory phenotypes. TCRdb reprocessing: public reads trimmed at Q25 with fastp, clones called with MiXCR, in-frame beta chains kept. Rows with a matching CDR3 protein are joined into one entry that keeps the most common DNA and genes. The V and J calls, along with clone size, are taken from TCRdb and not from the paper's own processing. This sample is represented by approximately 10,000 distinct CDR3 sequences; roughly 5.8% of them were singletons. The top ten clonotypes cover around 1% of the sample.

Sample treatment or condition, as interpreted from the label and publication: live attenuated yellow fever vaccine strain. PBMCs were isolated from peripheral blood using a standard Ficoll-Paque protocol. RNA from sorted memory subsets was extracted with the RNeasy Micro Kit. The TCR was taken from a man younger than 45 who received the YFV17D yellow fever vaccine. Rearrangement joined TRBV11-2 to TRBJ2-1; 15 bases in the middle match TRBD2. The sample consisted of PBMCs, either bulk or a sorted T-cell subset (CD4+, CD8+, memory, or dextramer-sorted; not recorded which), taken on the day of the yellow fever booster vaccination. The nucleotides are TGTGCCAGTAGCTTGGGACTAGCGGGAGGACCCGAAATGAATGAGCAGTTCTTC. It specifies CASSLGLAGGPEMNEQFF.